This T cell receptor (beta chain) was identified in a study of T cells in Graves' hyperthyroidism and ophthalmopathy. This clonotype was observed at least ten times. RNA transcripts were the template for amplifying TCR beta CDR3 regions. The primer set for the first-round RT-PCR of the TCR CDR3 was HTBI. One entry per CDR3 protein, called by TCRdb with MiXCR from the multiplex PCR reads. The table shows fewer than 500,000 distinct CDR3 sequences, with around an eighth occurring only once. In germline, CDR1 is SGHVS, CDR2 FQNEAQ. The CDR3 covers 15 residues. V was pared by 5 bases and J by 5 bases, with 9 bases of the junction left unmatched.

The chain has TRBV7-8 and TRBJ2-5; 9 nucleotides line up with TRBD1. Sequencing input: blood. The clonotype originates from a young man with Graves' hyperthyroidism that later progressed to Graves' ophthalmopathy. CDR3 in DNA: TGTGCCAGCAGCGCACAGGGGGCGATCCTGGAGACCCAGTACTTC. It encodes CASSAQGAILETQYF.